This T cell receptor beta chain derives from a study of blood T cell repertoires in COVID-19. At the level of the study: The United States, Italy and Spain supplied acute and convalescent COVID-19 samples.

This CDR3 is built from 16 residues. Trimming stripped 3 bases from V and 0 bases from J, with 12 bases between. Germline CDR1 and CDR2: SNHLY and FYNNEI. Authors' processing steps: Researchers report that nucleated cell counts were estimated from reference gene primer amplification. Data came from immunoSEQ multiplex PCR; TCRdb stores just in-frame clones and leaves some out. V, J and clone size are those of that table, while D and trimming were read from the DNA. In the table there are a few hundred thousand clones, 70% to 90% of which are singletons. Study members were between roughly 18 and 100 years old and lived in some 26 US regions. Clinical history as reported by participants underpinned cohort assignment.

The receptor comes from a woman aged 30 to 39 who had recovered from COVID-19. The chain couples TRBV2 to TRBJ1-5; a possible D gene is TRBD1 (5 bases). Sequenced input: PBMCs or T cells enriched from blood (not recorded which). CDR3 region: CASSEEQVRSNQPQHF. The CDR3 coding sequence is TGTGCCAGCAGTGAGGAACAGGTCCGTAGCAATCAGCCCCAGCATTTT.